Sequencing of this T cell receptor (beta chain) was carried out in a study of graft-versus-host responses after intestinal transplantation (dated by TCRdb to 2020 to 2022). Regarding the study in general: Multivisceral, liver-intestinal, or isolated intestinal transplants were received by the recipients. Graft-versus-host and host-versus-graft alloreactive T cell clones were tracked in the graft, circulation and bone marrow after intestinal transplantation using bulk TCR-beta CDR3 sequencing. Samples from a few later patients were sequenced in-house on an Illumina MiSeq with MiXCR processing rather than by the commercial service. Every recipient was given anti-thymocyte globulin induction, followed by about three years of maintenance tacrolimus and steroids. A peak of at least 4% donor T cells among recipient peripheral blood mononuclear cells was the definition used for donor T cell macrochimerism. To identify alloreactive clones, pre-transplant mixed lymphocyte reaction products were sequenced and then compared with unstimulated pre-transplant donor and recipient T cells. The cohort enrolled under 30 intestinal transplant recipients, one of whom was a retransplant, and 3 patients without pretransplant specimens were excluded.

The full study reports these points: Early after transplant, peak levels of circulating GvH clones were associated with declines in HvG clones. GvH clones were found in recipient bone marrow, and some of the GvH clones appeared earlier in ileal mucosa or blood, which is consistent with an intestinal mucosal origin. High GvH to HvG T cell clonal ratios were observed in the allografts of patients with donor T cell macrochimerism. Conclusions were limited by the relatively low number and heterogeneity of intestinal transplant patients.

Comment on this clone: Its antigen is still unknown. There are no base qualities to consult, and no much larger clone falls within one base.

In light of the paper, this sample's time point label describes: cells obtained before transplantation from donor or recipient. CD3+CD4+ and CD3+CD8+ populations were FACS-sorted from unstimulated pre-transplant donor and recipient cells taken from spleen or lymph nodes. The method behind the library was the immunoSEQ multiplex PCR assay. For most patients, genomic DNA was isolated with the Qiagen DNeasy Blood and Tissue Kit and shipped frozen to Adaptive Biotechnologies for TCR sequencing. For most patients, high-throughput TCR-beta CDR3 sequencing of genomic DNA was performed by Adaptive Biotechnologies. The study's own analysis went as follows. TCR sequencing data for roughly 17 patients were retrieved from Adaptive's ImmunoSEQ software; three other patients were processed with MiXCR and VDJtools. CD4 versus CD8 sorting errors were corrected by removing sequences found in both subsets at a frequency ratio below 5:1. CDR3 nucleotide sequences shared between donor and recipient were removed because the origin of such sequences could not be assigned. Alloreactive clones required at least 2-fold expansion over unstimulated cells and minimum CFSE-low frequency of 0.002% (template counts) or 0.001% (read counts). Clones detected in sequenced pre-transplant spleen, lymph node, or MLR CFSE-low populations of the donor or recipient were defined as mappable. The cumulative frequency of alloreactive clones was calculated as a percentage of all sequences, weighted by copy number. TCRdb's version of the immuneACCESS table is confined to in-frame rearrangements and falls short of the full clone set. An unresolved V gene accounts for under half of the shortfall where checked; the remainder is of unknown origin. Clone size and the V and J calls come from that table; the DNA yielded D and trimming. This sample gives approximately 75,000 clones in total; nearly 90% of them show up just once. The ten biggest clones cover less than 5% of the sample.

Trimmed from V: 4 bases; trimmed from J: 6 bases; junction bases lacking a gene match: 7. According to the germline V gene (reference sequence), CDR1 reads LNHDA and CDR2 reads SQIVND. Counted from cysteine to phenylalanine, this CDR3 has 15 amino acids. Just CDR3 DNA is preserved here, 45 bases in frame from base 1. Here the sequenced sample was unstimulated CD8+ T cells sorted from spleen or lymph node cells, taken before transplant. The clonotype was recovered from a human donor who was the organ donor for an intestinal transplant. The chain joins TRBV19 to TRBJ2-4; 9 of the junction bases match TRBD1. The nucleotides read TGTGCCAGTAGTAAGGTGCCGGGACAGGGAAACATTCAGTACTTC. It codes for CASSKVPGQGNIQYF.